This entry concerns a single T cell receptor beta chain. Its antigen is unknown. The data derive from a study of radiotherapy plus CTLA-4 blockade in lung cancer. Study conclusions and caveats: In blood, TCR clones derived from the tumor expanded after radiotherapy plus ipilimumab. Reports state that early shifts in blood T cell clones, with interferon-beta, best predicted response.

The study gave focal radiation plus ipilimumab CTLA-4 blockade to patients with chemo-refractory metastatic non-small-cell lung cancer. Profiled with immunoSEQ multiplex PCR; TCRdb holds only in-frame clones, not every one. The sample contains around 100,000 clones, approximately 80% of which appear only once. The sample consisted of peripheral blood, taken from a patient treated with radiotherapy plus ipilimumab. This sequence was found in a human donor with non-small cell lung cancer that progressed on radiotherapy plus ipilimumab. Some clones in this sample may be carry-over from other donors' samples.

CDR3 residues: CASNRGGESTDTQYF. In DNA form, the CDR3 reads TGTGCCAGCAACAGGGGCGGGGAAAGCACAGATACGCAGTATTTT. The chain has TRBV6-5 and TRBJ2-3; weak D call: TRBD1 (7 bases). This CDR3 has 15 amino acids. Trimming stripped 7 bases from V and 0 bases from J, with 14 bases between. Germline V gene lookup returns CDR1 MNHEY and CDR2 SVGAGI.